The table lists the clone carrying this T cell receptor (beta chain) with a few counts. Its antigen is currently unknown. Carried by the TCR beta cDNA libraries were unique molecular identifiers. TCRdb itself ran the PCR reads through MiXCR, one entry per CDR3 protein. The sample lists 500,000 to 600,000 distinct CDR3 sequences, around 40% occurring once. The data are from a study of post-analysis software for immune sequencing data. General observations from the study: Normalized Chao1 diversity was significantly reduced in patients versus controls.

Source material: blood. The TCR was taken from a girl aged 10 to 17 with multiple sclerosis.

CDR3: CSVRVGGGPGETQYF. CDR3 nucleotide sequence: TGCAGCGTTCGAGTGGGCGGGGGCCCGGGAGAGACCCAGTACTTC. The chain couples TRBV29-1 to TRBJ2-5; D might be TRBD2 (7 bases). CDR1 and CDR2 from the germline V gene are SQVTM and ANQGSEA. Trimming took off 5 bases at V and 4 bases at J, with 20 bases between the two ends. The CDR3 has 15 residues.